This T cell receptor beta chain is from a study of OX40 agonist ivuxolimab in advanced cancers. Some clones are missing from TCRdb's copy, which holds only in-frame ones; the method was immunoSEQ multiplex PCR. The sample holds about 30,000 clones, over 75% seen once. Overall study findings and caveats: CD4+ and CD8+ T cells in blood underwent clonal expansion by week 6 at 0.1 to 3.0 mg/kg.

This CDR3 contains 17 residues. Looked up from germline, CDR1 is KGHSH and CDR2 is LQKENI. V was cut by 3 bases and J by 0 bases, with 12 bases left in between. Turning to this clone: Its specificity is unknown.

The chain combines TRBV18 with TRBJ2-6; D may be TRBD1 or TRBD2 (5 bases each). This specimen consisted of CD4+ or CD8+ T cells sorted from blood, obtained in a trial of the OX40 agonist ivuxolimab. The TCR was taken from an adult with an advanced solid tumor such as melanoma, head and neck, liver or kidney cancer. CDR3 in DNA: TGTGCCAGCTCACCTGGGACGGGTACCTCTGGGGCCAACGTCCTGACTTTC. This gives the protein CASSPGTGTSGANVLTF.